The following is a T cell receptor beta chain sequence with its context. The data were obtained in a study of control samples from healthy donors and cancer patients. Assay used: immunoSEQ multiplex PCR; TCRdb lists only in-frame clones, some missing. In the table there are 75,000 to 100,000 clones, roughly 86% of which are singletons. This CDR3 contains 16 residues. Germline V CDR1 and CDR2: MGHRA, YSYEKL. With 0 bases removed from V and 1 base from J, the gap between germline ends came to 10 bases. The origin of this receptor is a man in his fifties or sixties in good health. The gene calls are TRBV4-1 and TRBJ1-5; D is possibly TRBD1 (5 bases). The specimen was blood. The CDR3 bases are TGCGCCAGCAGCCAAGATAGGGGAATAAGCAATCAGCCCCAGCATTTT. Translated, it gives CASSQDRGISNQPQHF.